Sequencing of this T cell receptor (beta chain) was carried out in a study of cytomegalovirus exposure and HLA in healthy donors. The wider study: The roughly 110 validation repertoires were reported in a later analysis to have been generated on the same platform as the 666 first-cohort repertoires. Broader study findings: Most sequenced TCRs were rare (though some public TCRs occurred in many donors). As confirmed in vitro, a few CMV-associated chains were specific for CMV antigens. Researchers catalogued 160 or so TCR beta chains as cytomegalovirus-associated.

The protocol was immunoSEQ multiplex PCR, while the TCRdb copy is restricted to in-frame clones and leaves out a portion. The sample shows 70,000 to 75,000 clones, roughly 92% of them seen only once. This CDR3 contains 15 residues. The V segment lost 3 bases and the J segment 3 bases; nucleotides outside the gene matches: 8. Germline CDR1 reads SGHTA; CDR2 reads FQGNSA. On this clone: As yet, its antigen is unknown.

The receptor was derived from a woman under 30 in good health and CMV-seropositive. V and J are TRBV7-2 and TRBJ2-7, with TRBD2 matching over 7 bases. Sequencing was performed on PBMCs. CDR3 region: CASSFPGDYNYEQYF. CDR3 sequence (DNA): TGTGCCAGCAGCTTCCCCGGGGACTACAACTACGAGCAGTACTTC.